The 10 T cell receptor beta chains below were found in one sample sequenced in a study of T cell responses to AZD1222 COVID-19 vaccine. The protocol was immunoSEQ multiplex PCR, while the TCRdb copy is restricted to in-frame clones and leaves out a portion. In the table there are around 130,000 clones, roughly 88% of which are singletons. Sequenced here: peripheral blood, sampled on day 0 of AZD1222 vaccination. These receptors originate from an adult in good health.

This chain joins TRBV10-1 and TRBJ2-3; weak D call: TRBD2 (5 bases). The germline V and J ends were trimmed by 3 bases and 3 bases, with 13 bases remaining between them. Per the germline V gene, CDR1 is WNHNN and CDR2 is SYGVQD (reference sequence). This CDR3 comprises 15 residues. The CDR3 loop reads CASSEGIGRTDTQYF. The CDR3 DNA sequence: TGCGCCAGCAGTGAAGGTATAGGGAGAACAGATACGCAGTATTTT.

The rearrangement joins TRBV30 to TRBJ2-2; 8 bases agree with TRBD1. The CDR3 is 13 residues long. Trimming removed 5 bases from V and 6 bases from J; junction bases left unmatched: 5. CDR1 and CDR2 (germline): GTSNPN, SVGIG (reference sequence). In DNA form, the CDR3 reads TGTGCCTGGCGGACAGGGCCTTCCGGGGAGCTGTTTTTT. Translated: CAWRTGPSGELFF.

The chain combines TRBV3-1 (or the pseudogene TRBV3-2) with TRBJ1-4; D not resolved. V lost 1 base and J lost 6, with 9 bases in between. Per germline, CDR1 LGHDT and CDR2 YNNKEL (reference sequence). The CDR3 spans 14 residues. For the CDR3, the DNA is TGTGCCAGCAGCCAAGGAGCGGGCCATGAAAAACTGTTTTTT. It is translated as CASSQGAGHEKLFF.

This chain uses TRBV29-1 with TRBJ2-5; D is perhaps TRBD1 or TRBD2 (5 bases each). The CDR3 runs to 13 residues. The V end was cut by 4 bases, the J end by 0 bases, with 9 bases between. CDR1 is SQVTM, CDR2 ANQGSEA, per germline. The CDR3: CSVAGLYQETQYF. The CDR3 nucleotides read TGCAGCGTTGCGGGGCTTTACCAAGAGACCCAGTACTTC.

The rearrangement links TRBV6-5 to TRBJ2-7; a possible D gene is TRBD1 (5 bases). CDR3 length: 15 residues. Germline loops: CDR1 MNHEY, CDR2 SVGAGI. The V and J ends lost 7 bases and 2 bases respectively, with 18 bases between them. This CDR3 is CASKIAGMVTYEQYF. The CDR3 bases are TGTGCCAGCAAAATAGCAGGGATGGTGACCTACGAGCAGTACTTC.

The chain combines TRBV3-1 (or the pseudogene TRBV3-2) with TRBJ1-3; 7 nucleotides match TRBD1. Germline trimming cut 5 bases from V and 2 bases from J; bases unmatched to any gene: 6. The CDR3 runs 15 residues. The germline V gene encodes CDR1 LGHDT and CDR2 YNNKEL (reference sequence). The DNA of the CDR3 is TGTGCCAGCAGCAGAAAACAGGGGACTGGAAACACCATATATTTT. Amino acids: CASSRKQGTGNTIYF.

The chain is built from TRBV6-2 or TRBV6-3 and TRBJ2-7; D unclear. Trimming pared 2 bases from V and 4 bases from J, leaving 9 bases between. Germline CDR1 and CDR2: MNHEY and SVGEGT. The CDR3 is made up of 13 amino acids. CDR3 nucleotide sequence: TGTGCCAGCAGTTACCCCCCGCGGTACGAGCAGTACTTC. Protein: CASSYPPRYEQYF.

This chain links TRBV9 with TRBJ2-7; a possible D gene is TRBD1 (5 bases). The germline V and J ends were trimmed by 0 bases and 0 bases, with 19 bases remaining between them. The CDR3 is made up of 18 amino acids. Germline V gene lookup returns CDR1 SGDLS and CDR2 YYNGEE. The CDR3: CASSVDRQPMKPSYEQYF. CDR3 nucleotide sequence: TGTGCCAGCAGCGTAGATAGACAGCCGATGAAACCCTCCTACGAGCAGTACTTC.

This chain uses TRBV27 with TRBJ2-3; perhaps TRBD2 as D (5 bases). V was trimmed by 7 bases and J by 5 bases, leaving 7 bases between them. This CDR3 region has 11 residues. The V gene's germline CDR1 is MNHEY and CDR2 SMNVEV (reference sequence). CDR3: CASKREDTQYF. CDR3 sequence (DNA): TGTGCCAGCAAACGGGAAGATACGCAGTATTTT.

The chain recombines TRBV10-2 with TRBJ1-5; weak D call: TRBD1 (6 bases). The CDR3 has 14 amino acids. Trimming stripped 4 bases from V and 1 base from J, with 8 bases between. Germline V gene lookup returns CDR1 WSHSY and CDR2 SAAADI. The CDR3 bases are TGCGCCAGCAGTGTAGGGGGGAGCAATCAGCCCCAGCATTTT. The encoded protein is CASSVGGSNQPQHF.